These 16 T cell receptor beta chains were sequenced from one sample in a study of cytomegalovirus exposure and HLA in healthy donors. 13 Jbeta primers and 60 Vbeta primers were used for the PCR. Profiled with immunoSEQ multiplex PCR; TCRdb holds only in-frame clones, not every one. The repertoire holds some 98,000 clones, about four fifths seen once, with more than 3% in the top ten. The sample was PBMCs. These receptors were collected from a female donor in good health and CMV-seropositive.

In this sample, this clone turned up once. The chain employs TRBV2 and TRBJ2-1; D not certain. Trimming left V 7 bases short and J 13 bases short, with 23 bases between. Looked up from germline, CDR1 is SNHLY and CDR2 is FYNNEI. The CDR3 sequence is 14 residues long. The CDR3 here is CASTSVGFDTSQFF. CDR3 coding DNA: TGTGCCAGCACCTCCGTCGGGTTCGATACATCTCAGTTCTTC.

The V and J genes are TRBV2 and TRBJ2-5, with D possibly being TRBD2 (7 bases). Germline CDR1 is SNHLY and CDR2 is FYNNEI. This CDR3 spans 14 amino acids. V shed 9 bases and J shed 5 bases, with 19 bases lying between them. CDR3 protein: CARGGEITSETQYF. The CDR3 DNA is TGTGCCAGAGGGGGGGAGATTACGTCGGAGACCCAGTACTTC.

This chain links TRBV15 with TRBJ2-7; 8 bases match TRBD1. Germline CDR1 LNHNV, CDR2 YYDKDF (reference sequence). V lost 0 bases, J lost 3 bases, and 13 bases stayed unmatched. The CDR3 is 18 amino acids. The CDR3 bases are TGTGCCACCAGCAGAGATTTGCCGCGCGTGACAGGGGACTACGAGCAGTACTTC. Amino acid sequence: CATSRDLPRVTGDYEQYF.

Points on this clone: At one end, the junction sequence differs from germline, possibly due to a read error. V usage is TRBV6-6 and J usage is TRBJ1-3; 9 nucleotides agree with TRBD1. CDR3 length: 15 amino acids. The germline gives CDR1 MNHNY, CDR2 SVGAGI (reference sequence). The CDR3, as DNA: TGTTCCAGCATCTACTCGGGGACAGGGTCGGACACCATATATTTT. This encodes CSSIYSGTGSDTIYF.

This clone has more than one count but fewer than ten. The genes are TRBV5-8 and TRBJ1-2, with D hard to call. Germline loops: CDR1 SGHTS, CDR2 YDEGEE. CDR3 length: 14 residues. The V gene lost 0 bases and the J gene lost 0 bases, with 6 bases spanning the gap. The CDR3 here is CASSLDSTNYGYTF. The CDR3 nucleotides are TGTGCCAGCAGCTTGGACAGTACTAACTATGGCTACACCTTC.

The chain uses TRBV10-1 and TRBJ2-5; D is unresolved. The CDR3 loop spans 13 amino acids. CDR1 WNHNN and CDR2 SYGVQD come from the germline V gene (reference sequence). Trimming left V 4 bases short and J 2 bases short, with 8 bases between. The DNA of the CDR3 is TGCGCCAGCAGTGGTTGGCGGCAAGAGACCCAGTACTTC. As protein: CASSGWRQETQYF.

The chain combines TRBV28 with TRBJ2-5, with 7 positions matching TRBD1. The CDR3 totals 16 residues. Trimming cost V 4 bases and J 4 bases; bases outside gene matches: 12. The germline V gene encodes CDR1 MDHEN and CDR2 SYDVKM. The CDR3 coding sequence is TGTGCCAGCAGTTCCACAACGGACAGGTCTCCAGAGACCCAGTACTTC. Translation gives CASSSTTDRSPETQYF.

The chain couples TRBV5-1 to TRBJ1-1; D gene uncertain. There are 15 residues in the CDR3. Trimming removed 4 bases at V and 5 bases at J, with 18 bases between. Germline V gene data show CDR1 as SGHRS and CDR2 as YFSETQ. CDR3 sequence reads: CASSLMTSFGTEAFF. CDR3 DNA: TGCGCCAGCAGCCTAATGACAAGTTTTGGGACTGAAGCTTTCTTT.

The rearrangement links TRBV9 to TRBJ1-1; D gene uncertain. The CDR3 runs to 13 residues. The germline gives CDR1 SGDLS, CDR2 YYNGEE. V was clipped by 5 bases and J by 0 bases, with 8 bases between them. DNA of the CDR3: TGTGCCAGCAGTCTTACACTGAACACTGAAGCTTTCTTT. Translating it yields CASSLTLNTEAFF.

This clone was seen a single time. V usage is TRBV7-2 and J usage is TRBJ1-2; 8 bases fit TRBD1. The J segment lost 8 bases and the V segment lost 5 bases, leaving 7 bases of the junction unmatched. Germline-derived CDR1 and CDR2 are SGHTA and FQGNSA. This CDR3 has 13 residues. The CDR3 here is CASSSTQGGGYTF. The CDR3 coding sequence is TGTGCCAGCAGCAGCACACAGGGGGGGGGCTACACCTTC.

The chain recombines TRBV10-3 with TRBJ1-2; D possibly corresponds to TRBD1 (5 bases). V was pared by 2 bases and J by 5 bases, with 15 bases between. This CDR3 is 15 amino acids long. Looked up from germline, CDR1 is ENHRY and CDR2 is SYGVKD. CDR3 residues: CAISESQGRIYGYTF. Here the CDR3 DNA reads TGTGCCATCAGTGAGAGTCAGGGTAGGATATATGGCTACACCTTC.

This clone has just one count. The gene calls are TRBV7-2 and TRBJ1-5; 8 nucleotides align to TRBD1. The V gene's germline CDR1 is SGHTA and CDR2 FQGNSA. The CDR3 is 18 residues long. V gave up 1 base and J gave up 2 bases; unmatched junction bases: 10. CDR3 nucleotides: TGTGCCAGCAGCTTAGACGACAGGGGCAAGCTAGGCAATCAGCCCCAGCATTTT. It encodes CASSLDDRGKLGNQPQHF.

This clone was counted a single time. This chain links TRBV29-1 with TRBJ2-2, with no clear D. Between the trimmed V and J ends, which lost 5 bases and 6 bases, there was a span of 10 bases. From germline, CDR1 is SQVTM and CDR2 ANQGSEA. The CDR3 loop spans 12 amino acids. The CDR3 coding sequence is TGCAGCGTTACTGTAAGCGCCGGGGAGCTGTTTTTT. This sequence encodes CSVTVSAGELFF.

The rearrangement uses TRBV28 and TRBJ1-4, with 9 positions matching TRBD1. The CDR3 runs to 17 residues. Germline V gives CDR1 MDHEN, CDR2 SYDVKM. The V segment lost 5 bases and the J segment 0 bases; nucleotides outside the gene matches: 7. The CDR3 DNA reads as TGTGCCAGCAGTACCGAAGACAGGGGGGCAACTAATGAAAAACTGTTTTTT. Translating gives CASSTEDRGATNEKLFF.

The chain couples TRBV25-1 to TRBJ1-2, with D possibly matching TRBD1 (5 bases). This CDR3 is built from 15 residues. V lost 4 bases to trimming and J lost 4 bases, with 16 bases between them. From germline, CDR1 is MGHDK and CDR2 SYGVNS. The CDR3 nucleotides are TGTGCCAGCAGTGGGACAACCCATACCCTCTATGGCTACACCTTC. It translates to CASSGTTHTLYGYTF.

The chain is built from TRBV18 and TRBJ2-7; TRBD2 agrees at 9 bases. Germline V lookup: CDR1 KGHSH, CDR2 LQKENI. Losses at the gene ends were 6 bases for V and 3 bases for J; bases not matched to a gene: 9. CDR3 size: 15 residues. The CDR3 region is CASSPTSGSRYEQYF. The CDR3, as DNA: TGTGCCAGCTCCCCGACTAGCGGTAGCCGCTACGAGCAGTACTTC.